The rows below give T cell receptor beta chains drawn from one sample of a study of T cell responses to AZD1222 COVID-19 vaccine. Libraries were prepared by immunoSEQ multiplex PCR; TCRdb keeps only in-frame clonotypes and omits some of them. This sample has approximately 120,000 clones, with less than 95% found just once. The input for sequencing was peripheral blood, taken on day 0 of MenACWY control vaccination. The receptors here all came from an adult in good health. The CDR3 runs from the conserved cysteine through the conserved F or W. A D gene is named only where the DNA matches it firmly. The size field is filled for only some rows; it gives once, few, many or a size class.

abundance	v_gene	len	d_gene	j_gene	CDR3nt	CDR3aa
.	TRBV3-1/TRBV3-2	14	.	TRBJ1-1	TGTGCCAGCAGCCAAGCGGGAGGGAACACTGAAGCTTTCTTT	CASSQAGGNTEAFF
once	TRBV5-5	15	.	TRBJ2-2	TGTGCCAGCAGCTTGGGCCCGGCGAACACCGGGGAGCTGTTTTTT	CASSLGPANTGELFF
.	TRBV19	15	TRBD2	TRBJ2-1	TGTGCCAGTAGTCTACTAGCGGGTGCCCTGAATGAGCAGTTCTTC	CASSLLAGALNEQFF
.	TRBV9	17	TRBD2	TRBJ2-1	TGTGCCAGCAGCGGGGAGGGACTCCCGCCTACCTACAATGAGCAGTTCTTC	CASSGEGLPPTYNEQFF
few	TRBV11-1	18	TRBD2	TRBJ2-1	TGTGCCAGCAGCTTAGCTCTAGCGGAAATTAGCCTACAAGATGAGCAGTTCTTC	CASSLALAEISLQDEQFF
once	TRBV7-2	13	.	TRBJ1-3	TGTGCCAGCAGCAGATATACTGGAAACACCATATATTTT	CASSRYTGNTIYF
.	TRBV28	13	TRBD2	TRBJ2-5	TGTGCCACCCTAGCGGGAGATCAAGAGACCCAGTACTTC	CATLAGDQETQYF
.	TRBV18	14	TRBD1	TRBJ1-2	TGTGCCAGCTCACCTCCGGACAGGCTATATGGCTACACCTTC	CASSPPDRLYGYTF
.	TRBV18	16	.	TRBJ1-6	TGTGCCAGCTCACCGGGTTTGACAGTAGCTAATTCACCCCTCCACTTT	CASSPGLTVANSPLHF
once	TRBV27	12	TRBD1	TRBJ1-1	TGTGCCAGCATACAGGGGGGCACTGAAGCTTTCTTT	CASIQGGTEAFF
.	TRBV15	15	TRBD1	TRBJ1-2	TGTGCCACCAGCAGAGACAGGGGGCAGGTCTATGGCTACACCTTC	CATSRDRGQVYGYTF
.	TRBV6-2/TRBV6-3	17	.	TRBJ1-1	TGTGCCAGCAGTTACCCCTTATACAGGACTACGAACACTGAAGCTTTCTTT	CASSYPLYRTTNTEAFF
.	TRBV5-4	15	TRBD1	TRBJ1-4	TGTGCCAGCAGCAGCCCCGACAGGGTTGGGGGAAAACTGTTTTTT	CASSSPDRVGGKLFF
.	TRBV15	14	.	TRBJ1-4	TGTGCCACCAGCAGAGAAGCGAGAGGTGAAAAACTGTTTTTT	CATSREARGEKLFF
.	TRBV7-2	15	.	TRBJ2-3	TGTGCCAGCAGCTTAGCAGCAGGAGGTATAGATACGCAGTATTTT	CASSLAAGGIDTQYF
.	TRBV11-2	13	TRBD1	TRBJ1-1	TGTGCCAGCAGCCGAGACAGGGACACTGAAGCTTTCTTT	CASSRDRDTEAFF
.	TRBV19	14	TRBD1	TRBJ2-5	TGTGCCAGTAGTGCCGGGACAGGGTTAGAGACCCAGTACTTC	CASSAGTGLETQYF
.	TRBV7-2	13	.	TRBJ2-1	TGTGCCAGCAGCTTCGCCAGCAACAATGAGCAGTTCTTC	CASSFASNNEQFF
once	TRBV12-3/TRBV12-4	13	.	TRBJ2-5	TGTGCCAGCAGTTTAGCGTTCAAAGAGACCCAGTACTTC	CASSLAFKETQYF
.	TRBV5-4	13	TRBD2	TRBJ2-2	TGTGCCAGCAGCTCCGGACTAGCCGGGGAGCTGTTTTTT	CASSSGLAGELFF
.	TRBV11-2	16	.	TRBJ1-5	TGTGCCAGCAGATCGTCGGGCAGGGGTATAGTTCAGCCCCAGCATTTT	CASRSSGRGIVQPQHF
.	TRBV19	16	TRBD1	TRBJ2-3	TGTGCCAGTAGTCCCCTCAGGACAGGGAAGACAGATACGCAGTATTTT	CASSPLRTGKTDTQYF
.	TRBV6-4	16	.	TRBJ2-5	TGTGCCAGCAGTGAGGTGGTAGGAGGGCCCCTAGAGACCCAGTACTTC	CASSEVVGGPLETQYF
.	TRBV6-1	15	TRBD1	TRBJ2-3	TGTGCCAGCAGTGCGGACAGGTCTTTTACAGATACGCAGTATTTT	CASSADRSFTDTQYF
.	TRBV4-1	16	.	TRBJ2-1	TGCGCCAGCAGCCAAGACTTGACAGGAAATTACAATGAGCAGTTCTTC	CASSQDLTGNYNEQFF
.	TRBV7-8	17	TRBD1	TRBJ1-5	TGTGCCAGCAGCCCCCGGACAGGCCTTACGAGCAATCAGCCCCAGCATTTT	CASSPRTGLTSNQPQHF
.	TRBV6-5	15	.	TRBJ1-5	TGTGCCAGCACCGCAGGTACTTATAGCAATCAGCCCCAGCATTTT	CASTAGTYSNQPQHF
.	TRBV2	16	.	TRBJ2-3	TGTGCCAGCAGTGATCCGGGAGACACCACCACAGATACGCAGTATTTT	CASSDPGDTTTDTQYF
.	TRBV5-6	16	TRBD1	TRBJ2-3	TGTGCCAGCAGCTCCGACAGGGGGCCACGCACAGATACGCAGTATTTT	CASSSDRGPRTDTQYF
.	TRBV27	16	TRBD2	TRBJ2-3	TGTGCCAGCAGTTTACTAGCGGGGGATTTCACAGATACGCAGTATTTT	CASSLLAGDFTDTQYF
.	TRBV6-6	12	.	TRBJ1-1	TGTGCCAGCAGGGGGCGAGACACTGAAGCTTTCTTT	CASRGRDTEAFF
.	TRBV2	16	.	TRBJ1-6	TGTGCCAGCAGGGCAGGTCGGAGCTCCTATAATTCACCCCTCCACTTT	CASRAGRSSYNSPLHF
.	TRBV6-2/TRBV6-3	14	.	TRBJ1-5	TGTGCCAGCAGCCCCGACGGCCTTGGTCAGCCCCAGCATTTT	CASSPDGLGQPQHF
.	TRBV18	20	.	TRBJ1-2	TGTGCCAGCTCACCACAGACCCAAAAGCATACAGGGCAGGATGACTATGGCTACACCTTC	CASSPQTQKHTGQDDYGYTF
few	TRBV6-1	15	.	TRBJ1-1	TGTGCCAGCAGTGAAGGGGTCTTAAGGAACACTGAAGCTTTCTTT	CASSEGVLRNTEAFF
.	TRBV12-3/TRBV12-4	13	.	TRBJ2-3	TGTGCCAGCAAGATGTCCAGCACAGATACGCAGTATTTT	CASKMSSTDTQYF
.	TRBV5-6	15	.	TRBJ2-2	TGTGCCAGCAACAAACGTCCCGGGGTGGCCGGGGAGCTGTTTTTT	CASNKRPGVAGELFF
.	TRBV7-3	15	.	TRBJ2-3	TGTGCCAGCAGCTTAAGCAGCGGAGGCACAGATACGCAGTATTTT	CASSLSSGGTDTQYF
.	TRBV12-3/TRBV12-4	12	.	TRBJ1-5	TGTGCCAGCAGTCCGCCGCTTCAGCCCCAGCATTTT	CASSPPLQPQHF
.	TRBV19	15	.	TRBJ2-1	TGTGCCAGTATCCGGCAGGAGGGGGCAGCGAGTGAGCAGTTCTTC	CASIRQEGAASEQFF
.	TRBV2	13	.	TRBJ1-5	TGTGCCAGCAGTCGTGAGGGAGGCCAGCCCCAGCATTTT	CASSREGGQPQHF
.	TRBV5-1	15	.	TRBJ1-5	TGCGCCAGCAGCTTGGACGGGGTTCCCAATCAGCCCCAGCATTTT	CASSLDGVPNQPQHF
.	TRBV19	15	TRBD1	TRBJ1-1	TGTGCCAGCGCGTCGGGGAGCAACCGGGACAGGAAAGCTTTCTTT	CASASGSNRDRKAFF
.	TRBV5-1	18	.	TRBJ2-6	TGCGCCAGCAGCCCAAAACCCGAAGGAAGCTCTGGGGCCAACGTCCTGACTTTC	CASSPKPEGSSGANVLTF
.	TRBV27	14	TRBD1	TRBJ2-2	TGTGCCAGCAGTCAAGGGGGCATCGCCGGGGAGCTGTTTTTT	CASSQGGIAGELFF
.	TRBV6-5	13	.	TRBJ2-1	TGTGCCAGCAGTTCTGCGGGTTGGGGTGAGCAGTTCTTC	CASSSAGWGEQFF
.	TRBV2	16	TRBD2	TRBJ2-5	TGTGCCAGCAGTGAAGGGCTAGCGGGGGCTAGAGAGACCCAGTACTTC	CASSEGLAGARETQYF
once	TRBV7-6	13	.	TRBJ2-5	TGTGCCAGCAGCTTAGCGGGGCTTGAGACCCAGTACTTC	CASSLAGLETQYF
.	TRBV6-5	14	TRBD1	TRBJ2-7	TGTGCCAGCATCGGGACAGGGGGCGGATACGAGCAGTACTTC	CASIGTGGGYEQYF